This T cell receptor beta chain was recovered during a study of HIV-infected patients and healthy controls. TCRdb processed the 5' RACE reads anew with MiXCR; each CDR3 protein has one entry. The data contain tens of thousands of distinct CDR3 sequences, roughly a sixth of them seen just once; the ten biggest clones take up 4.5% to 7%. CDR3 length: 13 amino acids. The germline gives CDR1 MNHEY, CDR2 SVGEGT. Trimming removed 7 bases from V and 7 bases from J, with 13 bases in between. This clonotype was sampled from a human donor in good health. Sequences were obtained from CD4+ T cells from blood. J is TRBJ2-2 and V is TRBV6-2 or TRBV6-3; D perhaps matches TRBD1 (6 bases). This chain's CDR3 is CASTRRGHGELFF. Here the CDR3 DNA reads TGTGCCAGCACCCGACGGGGACACGGGGAGCTGTTTTTT.